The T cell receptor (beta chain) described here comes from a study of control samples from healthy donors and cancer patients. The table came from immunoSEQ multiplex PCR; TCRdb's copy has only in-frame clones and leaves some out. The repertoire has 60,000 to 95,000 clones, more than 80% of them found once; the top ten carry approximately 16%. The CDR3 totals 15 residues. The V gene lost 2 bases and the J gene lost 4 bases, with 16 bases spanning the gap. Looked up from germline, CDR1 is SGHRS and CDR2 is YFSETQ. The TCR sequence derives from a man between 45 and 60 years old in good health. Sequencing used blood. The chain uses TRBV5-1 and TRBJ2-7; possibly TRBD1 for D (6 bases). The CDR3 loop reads CASSFADSLFYEQYF. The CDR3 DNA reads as TGCGCCAGCAGCTTCGCGGACAGCCTTTTTTACGAGCAGTACTTC.